A selection of T cell receptor beta chains follows, all from one sample in a study of T-cell memory formation after mild COVID-19. TCRdb processed the 5' RACE reads anew with MiXCR; each CDR3 protein has one entry. This sample has 470,000 or so distinct CDR3 sequences, with nearly 25% found just once. Material: PBMCs or a T cell subset sorted from them (not recorded which). These receptors were taken from an adult woman who had mild COVID-19 (a few samples of this study predate the infection). Cell type and time point are not known. Each CDR3 is given with its conserved first and last residue. D genes are given only for firm matches. Clone size, where shown, is once, few, many, or a class for clones that have expanded.

>TRBV5-1|.|TRBJ2-3|TRBD2
CASRRTSGADTQYF
TGCGCCAGCAGGAGGACTAGCGGGGCAGATACGCAGTATTTT
>TRBV30|.|TRBJ1-2|.
CAWSLPALRGYTF
TGTGCCTGGAGTCTCCCCGCTTTGAGAGGCTACACCTTC
>TRBV12-3/TRBV12-4|many|TRBJ2-2|.
CASTHLRNINTGELFF
TGTGCCAGCACACACCTTCGGAACATCAACACCGGGGAGCTGTTTTTT
>TRBV7-9|few|TRBJ1-6|TRBD1
CASSTEGTGNSPLHF
TGTGCCAGCAGCACCGAAGGGACAGGGAATTCACCCCTCCACTTT
>TRBV14|.|TRBJ1-6|TRBD1
CASSQWTGLNSPLHF
TGTGCCAGCAGCCAATGGACAGGGCTCAATTCACCCCTCCACTTT
>TRBV6-5|few|TRBJ1-1|.
CASRGASNTEAFF
TGTGCCAGCAGGGGGGCCTCGAACACTGAAGCTTTCTTT
>TRBV20-1|few|TRBJ2-7|.
CSATNADLVGPNSYEQYF
TGCAGTGCCACCAATGCTGACTTGGTCGGTCCCAACTCCTACGAGCAGTACTTC
>TRBV4-3|.|TRBJ2-5|.
CASSQGQANQETQYF
TGCGCCAGCAGCCAAGGACAGGCCAACCAAGAGACCCAGTACTTC
>TRBV20-1|.|TRBJ1-5|.
CSASPFLQPQHF
TGCAGTGCTAGCCCCTTCCTACAGCCCCAGCATTTT
>TRBV29-1|few|TRBJ2-7|.
CSVVGAGASYEQYF
TGCAGCGTTGTTGGGGCAGGGGCCTCCTACGAGCAGTACTTC
>TRBV19|.|TRBJ2-7|.
CASSSGSRDEQYF
TGTGCCAGTAGTTCGGGGTCTCGGGACGAGCAGTACTTC
>TRBV6-5|.|TRBJ2-1|.
CASRGRVNEQFF
TGTGCCAGCAGGGGCCGGGTCAATGAGCAGTTCTTC
>TRBV13|.|TRBJ2-7|.
CASSLGAWTYEQYF
TGTGCCAGCAGCTTAGGGGCGTGGACCTACGAGCAGTACTTC
>TRBV5-1|few|TRBJ2-1|TRBD2
CASSLGASGNEQFF
TGCGCCAGCAGCTTGGGAGCTAGCGGTAATGAGCAGTTCTTC
>TRBV9|.|TRBJ2-7|.
CASSVGVTSYEQYF
TGTGCCAGCAGCGTAGGGGTCACCTCCTACGAGCAGTACTTC
>TRBV20-1|few|TRBJ2-7|TRBD1
CSARDLGQGSYEQYF
TGCAGTGCTAGAGATCTGGGACAGGGCTCCTACGAGCAGTACTTC
>TRBV9|.|TRBJ1-1|.
CASSVGWNTEAFF
TGTGCCAGCAGCGTAGGGTGGAACACTGAAGCTTTCTTT
>TRBV4-1|few|TRBJ2-7|TRBD2
CASSPAGGTYEQYF
TGCGCCAGCAGCCCCGCCGGGGGGACCTACGAGCAGTACTTC
>TRBV20-1|.|TRBJ2-3|.
CSARVGRAPDTQYF
TGCAGTGCTAGAGTAGGGCGGGCGCCAGATACGCAGTATTTT
>TRBV2|few|TRBJ2-1|.
CASRQGGSSYNEQFF
TGTGCCAGCAGGCAGGGGGGTAGTTCCTACAATGAGCAGTTCTTC
>TRBV7-9|few|TRBJ2-5|TRBD1
CASSFPGTAETQYF
TGTGCCAGCAGCTTCCCAGGGACAGCGGAGACCCAGTACTTC
>TRBV12-3/TRBV12-4|few|TRBJ2-1|.
CASSLGAPNEQFF
TGTGCCAGCAGTTTGGGAGCGCCCAATGAGCAGTTCTTC
>TRBV4-1|.|TRBJ2-5|TRBD1
CASGDRVEETQYF
TGCGCCAGCGGGGACAGGGTAGAGGAGACCCAGTACTTC
>TRBV7-9|.|TRBJ2-3|TRBD2
CASSRYSGSTQYF
TGTGCCAGCAGCAGGTATAGCGGGAGCACGCAGTATTTT